What follows describes a single T cell receptor (beta chain). What it recognizes is unknown. Method: immunoSEQ multiplex PCR; TCRdb's copy keeps in-frame clones and lacks some. Altogether about 97,000 clones are present, approximately 88% being singletons, with the ten largest covering more than 10%. The data originate from a study of PD-1 blockade in classical Hodgkin lymphoma. In every patient, relapse followed autologous stem cell transplantation, while exposure to brentuximab vedotin differed. Study outcomes and limitations: The study found that TCR diversity rose significantly by C4D1 in CD4+ but not CD8+ cells. The study found complete responders had baseline diversity similar to newly diagnosed patients. Reported findings placed baseline TCR diversity lower in newly diagnosed patients (compared with healthy donors).

Trimming pared 4 bases from V and 3 bases from J, leaving 17 bases between. The CDR3 runs to 16 residues. Per the germline V gene, CDR1 is WNHNN and CDR2 is SYGVQD (reference sequence). The sequencing here drew on peripheral blood mononuclear cells (PBMCs), taken at baseline. The TCR was taken from a human donor with classical Hodgkin lymphoma. The genes are TRBV10-1 and TRBJ2-3; D gene unclear. CDR3 residues: CASSVTGQRGTDTQYF. In DNA, the CDR3 is TGCGCCAGCAGTGTTACTGGGCAGCGTGGGACAGATACGCAGTATTTT.